The 30 T cell receptor beta chains below were found in one sample sequenced in a study of T cell changes during pregnancy in multiple sclerosis. Clones were sequenced by immunoSEQ multiplex PCR, and TCRdb holds only the in-frame ones, with some missing. Counted here are about 43,000 clones, approximately 88% occurring once; the ten biggest clones make up over 5%. The source material was peripheral blood, sampled in the first trimester of pregnancy. The origin of the receptors is a female donor in good health, enrolled as a control in a pregnancy study.

The chain links TRBV28 to TRBJ1-5; D is ambiguous. The CDR3 contains 13 residues. Germline V gene data show CDR1 as MDHEN and CDR2 as SYDVKM. The germline V and J ends were trimmed by 6 bases and 0 bases, with 6 bases remaining between them. The CDR3, as DNA: TGTGCCAGCAGGGAGAATAGCAATCAGCCCCAGCATTTT. The encoded protein is CASRENSNQPQHF.

The chain recombines TRBV9 with TRBJ1-5; TRBD1 matches at 9 bases. CDR1 and CDR2 from the germline V gene are SGDLS and YYNGEE. This CDR3 has 15 residues. Trimming removed 4 bases from V and 7 bases from J; junction bases left unmatched: 9. DNA of the CDR3: TGTGCCAGCAGCCAAGGACAGGGGAATGGGCAGCCCCAGCATTTT. Translated, it gives CASSQGQGNGQPQHF.

The chain carries TRBV4-3 and TRBJ1-4, with 9 bases aligning to TRBD1. With 6 bases clipped from V and 6 bases from J, the junction kept 5 bases outside the gene matches. The CDR3 sequence is 14 residues long. From germline, CDR1 is LGHNA and CDR2 YSLEER. This chain's CDR3 is CASSLGQGDEKLFF. CDR3 DNA: TGCGCCAGCAGTTTGGGACAGGGAGATGAAAAACTGTTTTTT.

The chain has TRBV4-1 and TRBJ2-3, with D possibly being TRBD1 (7 bases). The ends were cut back, 0 bases at V and 0 bases at J, with 10 bases in the middle. The CDR3 totals 16 residues. Germline CDR1 reads MGHRA; CDR2 reads YSYEKL. The CDR3 bases are TGCGCCAGCAGCCAAGAAGGAGGGGGCAGCACAGATACGCAGTATTTT. Protein: CASSQEGGGSTDTQYF.

This chain links TRBV6-1 with TRBJ2-3; D possibly corresponds to TRBD2 (6 bases). CDR3 length: 20 residues. V shed 0 bases and J shed 6 bases, with 28 bases lying between them. Germline V gene lookup returns CDR1 MNHNS and CDR2 SASEGT. CDR3 residues: CASSEAAFTWISREKDTQYF. CDR3 bases: TGTGCCAGCAGTGAAGCGGCGTTTACCTGGATCTCACGGGAGAAGGATACGCAGTATTTT.

This chain connects TRBV19 to TRBJ2-3; D unresolved. Between the trimmed V and J ends, which lost 10 bases and 0 bases, there was a span of 14 bases. This CDR3 contains 14 residues. Germline loops: CDR1 LNHDA, CDR2 SQIVND (reference sequence). The CDR3 nucleotides are TGTGCCACCTCGGCGCGGATTAGCACAGATACGCAGTATTTT. It is translated as CATSARISTDTQYF. Together with reference TRBV19 and TRBJ2-3, the CDR3 gives the full variable domain: DGGITQSPKYLFRKEGQNVTLSCEQNLNHDAMYWYRQDPGQGLRLIYYSQIVNDFQKGDIAEGYSVSREKKESFPLTVTSAQKNPTAFYLCATSARISTDTQYFGPGTRLTVL.

The chain employs TRBV4-1 and TRBJ2-3; TRBD1 matches at 12 bases. V lost 2 bases and J lost 4; bases outside the gene matches: 4. CDR1 is MGHRA, CDR2 YSYEKL, per germline. This CDR3 is 16 amino acids long. This CDR3 reads CASSQRGQGAPDTQYF. The CDR3, as DNA: TGCGCCAGCAGCCAAAGGGGACAGGGGGCCCCAGATACGCAGTATTTT.

The V gene is TRBV30, the J gene TRBJ2-7, with 7 bases identical to TRBD2. The CDR3 has 13 residues. CDR1 is GTSNPN, CDR2 SVGIG, per germline (reference sequence). With V trimmed by 5 bases and J by 6 bases, 10 bases remained unmatched. CDR3 residues: CAWESAGALEQYF. DNA for the CDR3: TGTGCCTGGGAGTCGGCGGGAGCGCTCGAGCAGTACTTC. The full variable domain, rest sourced from reference TRBV30 and TRBJ2-7, is SQTIHQWPATLVQPVGSPLSLECTVEGTSNPNLYWYRQAAGRGLQLLFYSVGIGQISSEVPQNLSASRPQDRQFILSSKKLLLSDSGFYLCAWESAGALEQYFGPGTRLTVT.

The V call is TRBV12-2, the J call TRBJ1-6; TRBD1, as called in the table, went unchecked against the DNA. TRBV12-2 is a pseudogene locus. CDR3 length: 15 residues. CDR3 residues: CASRYRDREDSPLHF. The DNA for the CDR3 is TGTGCAAGTCGCTACCGGGACAGGGAGGATTCACCCCTCCACTTT.

This sequence joins TRBV28 and TRBJ2-3; 13 positions match TRBD2. The CDR3 totals 17 residues. Germline CDR1 is MDHEN and CDR2 is SYDVKM. V was clipped by 5 bases and J by 2 bases; unmatched bases: 7. The CDR3 nucleotides read TGTGCCAGCAGTGCAATACTAGCGGGAGGGCTCACAGATACGCAGTATTTT. Protein product: CASSAILAGGLTDTQYF.

The chain employs TRBV30 and TRBJ2-2, with 9 bases fitting TRBD2. Germline V gene sequence: CDR1 GTSNPN, CDR2 SVGIG (reference sequence). The CDR3 loop spans 16 amino acids. Losses at the gene ends were 4 bases for V and 0 bases for J; bases not matched to a gene: 6. As DNA, the CDR3 is TGTGCCTGGAAGGTAGCGGGGGCCCCGAACACCGGGGAGCTGTTTTTT. It codes for CAWKVAGAPNTGELFF.

This chain uses TRBV9 with TRBJ2-2; TRBD2 is a possible D gene (5 bases). The CDR3 runs 12 residues. The germline V gene has CDR1 SGDLS and CDR2 YYNGEE. V was cut by 6 bases and J by 3 bases, with 6 bases left in between. DNA for the CDR3: TGTGCCAGCATCGGGGACACCGGGGAGCTGTTTTTT. Translated: CASIGDTGELFF.

The chain couples TRBV27 to TRBJ2-7, with TRBD1 matching over 7 bases. The CDR3 loop spans 15 amino acids. The V gene end was trimmed by 2 bases and the J gene end by 0 bases; junction bases not matched to a gene: 4. CDR1 and CDR2 (germline): MNHEY, SMNVEV (reference sequence). CDR3: CASSLPRQGSYEQYF. The CDR3 DNA is TGTGCCAGCAGTTTACCCAGACAGGGCTCCTACGAGCAGTACTTC.

The genes are TRBV11-3 and TRBJ2-1, with D possibly matching TRBD2 (5 bases). This CDR3 contains 15 residues. Germline V lookup: CDR1 SGHNT, CDR2 YENEEA. Trimming took off 6 bases at V and 8 bases at J, with 20 bases between the two ends. The CDR3 DNA reads TGTGCCAGCAGTCATAGCGTCCGGCCTCGGGATGAGCAGTTCTTC. This translates into CASSHSVRPRDEQFF.

The rearrangement joins TRBV2 to TRBJ1-6, with D possibly matching TRBD1 (5 bases). Looked up from germline, CDR1 is SNHLY and CDR2 is FYNNEI. V lost 4 bases and J lost 5, with 9 bases in between. This CDR3 spans 14 amino acids. CDR3 sequence reads: CASSATADNSPLHF. The CDR3 DNA is TGTGCCAGCAGTGCGACAGCCGATAATTCACCCCTCCACTTT.

V usage is TRBV5-1 and J usage is TRBJ1-1; D may be TRBD1 (6 bases). Per the germline V gene, CDR1 is SGHRS and CDR2 is YFSETQ. The CDR3 is 17 residues long. The V end was cut by 4 bases, the J end by 3 bases, with 22 bases between. The CDR3 region has the DNA TGCGCCAGCAGCCCGATTCCGGGACATCAAGAAGACACTGAAGCTTTCTTT. Encoded protein: CASSPIPGHQEDTEAFF.

The chain combines TRBV19 with TRBJ2-7, with D possibly being TRBD2 (5 bases). The CDR3 runs 16 residues. V was clipped by 1 base and J by 2 bases, with 15 bases between them. Germline V gene data show CDR1 as LNHDA and CDR2 as SQIVND (reference sequence). For the CDR3, the DNA is TGTGCCAGTAGTATAGCCTCTACGGGATCCCCCTACGAGCAGTACTTC. Protein product: CASSIASTGSPYEQYF.

This chain links TRBV7-3 with TRBJ2-3; TRBD1 is a possible D gene (6 bases). V was clipped by 8 bases and J by 2 bases, with 17 bases between them. Germline V lookup: CDR1 SGHTA, CDR2 FQGTGA. The CDR3 is 15 residues long. In nucleotides, the CDR3 is TGTGCCAGCCGAAAAGGGGGAAGGGACACAGATACGCAGTATTTT. It codes for CASRKGGRDTDTQYF.

This clone was detected only a few times. The rearrangement joins TRBV6-1 to TRBJ2-7; the D gene is possibly TRBD1 (6 bases). The V gene's germline CDR1 is MNHNS and CDR2 SASEGT. This CDR3 is 15 amino acids long. V was pared by 1 base and J by 0 bases, with 10 bases between. The CDR3 protein is CASSEGQGSSYEQYF. The CDR3 DNA reads TGTGCCAGCAGTGAAGGGCAGGGGAGCTCCTACGAGCAGTACTTC.

This chain links TRBV27 with TRBJ1-5; D gene unclear. V lost 2 bases and J 1 base, leaving 9 bases between the germline ends. CDR1 is MNHEY, CDR2 SMNVEV, per germline (reference sequence). The CDR3 contains 15 residues. The CDR3 is CASSLHLGSNQPQHF. CDR3 bases: TGTGCCAGCAGTTTACACCTGGGCAGCAATCAGCCCCAGCATTTT.

Points on this clone: One junction end disagrees with the germline gene, perhaps due to a read error. This chain joins TRBV7-7 and TRBJ1-4; D is perhaps TRBD1 (6 bases). CDR1 and CDR2 from the germline V gene are SSHAT and FNYEAQ (reference sequence). The CDR3 totals 13 residues. Here the CDR3 reads CASRPQGGEKLFF. CDR3 DNA: TGTGCTAGCAGACCCCAAGGGGGTGAAAAACTGTTTTTT.

The CDR3 is CASSEGDREAFF. The CDR3 nucleotides read TGTGCCAGCAGCGAGGGGGACAGGGAAGCTTTCTTT. The chain joins TRBV5-6 to TRBJ1-1; 8 bases line up with TRBD1. This CDR3 spans 12 amino acids. The germline V gene encodes CDR1 SGHDT and CDR2 YYEEEE. Trimming cost V 4 bases and J 8 bases; bases outside gene matches: 4.

This chain uses TRBV15 with TRBJ2-5, with 8 nucleotides matching TRBD2. Losses at the gene ends were 3 bases for V and 4 bases for J; bases not matched to a gene: 13. The CDR3 is 17 amino acids. CDR1 and CDR2 (germline): LNHNV, YYDKDF (reference sequence). CDR3: CATSRGGSGLAGETQYF. CDR3 DNA: TGTGCCACCAGCAGGGGTGGGTCCGGGCTAGCGGGAGAGACCCAGTACTTC.

This rearrangement joins TRBV18 to TRBJ1-1; 7 positions match TRBD1. Germline trimming cut 3 bases from V and 8 bases from J; bases unmatched to any gene: 3. Per the germline V gene, CDR1 is KGHSH and CDR2 is LQKENI. This CDR3 is 12 amino acids long. The CDR3 DNA sequence: TGTGCCAGCTCACCGGTGGACAGGGAAGCTTTCTTT. Its translation is CASSPVDREAFF.

On this clone: An end of the junction differs from the germline gene, which may be a read error. The CDR3 region has the DNA TGTGCCAGCACCCCCGGGACAGGGCCGTCCTACGGGCAGTACTTC. This translates into CASTPGTGPSYGQYF. The gene calls are TRBV5-6 and TRBJ2-7; 9 positions agree with TRBD1. Germline CDR1 SGHDT, CDR2 YYEEEE. The CDR3 contains 15 residues.

The genes are TRBV7-7 and TRBJ1-3; 9 nucleotides line up with TRBD1. CDR1 SSHAT and CDR2 FNYEAQ come from the germline V gene (reference sequence). The V segment lost 4 bases and the J segment 4 bases; nucleotides outside the gene matches: 5. The CDR3 contains 15 residues. DNA for the CDR3: TGTGCCAGCAGCTCGGGACAGGGAATGGGAAACACCATATATTTT. As protein: CASSSGQGMGNTIYF.

The gene calls are TRBV30 and TRBJ1-2; the D gene is possibly TRBD1 (6 bases). This CDR3 is built from 14 residues. The V and J ends lost 5 bases and 2 bases respectively, with 15 bases between them. Germline V gives CDR1 GTSNPN, CDR2 SVGIG (reference sequence). The CDR3 DNA reads as TGTGCCTGGGCCGTGGACAGTATAAACTATGGCTACACCTTC. It specifies CAWAVDSINYGYTF.

The chain is built from TRBV7-2 and TRBJ1-3; tentative D call: TRBD1 (6 bases). Germline V gene sequence: CDR1 SGHTA, CDR2 FQGNSA. The germline V and J ends were trimmed by 4 bases and 1 base, with 11 bases remaining between them. The CDR3 sequence is 15 residues long. Here the CDR3 reads CASSSSTGSGNTIYF. The CDR3 nucleotides read TGTGCCAGCAGCTCCTCGACAGGTTCTGGAAACACCATATATTTT.

The table lists this clone with a count of one. This chain links TRBV9 with TRBJ2-1; perhaps TRBD2 as D (6 bases). The CDR3 is made up of 12 amino acids. CDR1 and CDR2 (germline): SGDLS, YYNGEE. The V end lost 2 bases, the J end lost 9 bases, and 9 bases lay between the germline ends. CDR3 nucleotides: TGTGCCAGCAGCGTCCCCGGGGGTGAGCAGTTCTTC. Encoded protein: CASSVPGGEQFF.

The V gene is TRBV7-7, the J gene TRBJ2-5; a weak D match, TRBD2 (5 bases). CDR1 and CDR2 (germline): SSHAT, FNYEAQ (reference sequence). This CDR3 contains 14 residues. The V end was cut by 5 bases, the J end by 0 bases, with 10 bases between. CDR3 DNA sequence: TGTGCCAGCAGCGTTGACGGGAACCAAGAGACCCAGTACTTC. It specifies CASSVDGNQETQYF.